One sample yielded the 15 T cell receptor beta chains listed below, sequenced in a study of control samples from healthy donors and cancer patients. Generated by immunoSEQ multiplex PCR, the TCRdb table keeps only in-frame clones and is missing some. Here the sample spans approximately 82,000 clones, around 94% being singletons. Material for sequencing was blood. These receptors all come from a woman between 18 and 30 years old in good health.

CDR3 loop: CASSFGRERVTYEQYF. CDR3 DNA: TGTGCCAGCAGCTTTGGAAGAGAACGGGTAACCTACGAGCAGTACTTC. This chain joins TRBV7-9 and TRBJ2-7; D is unclear. The CDR3 spans 16 residues. Trimming left V 3 bases short and J 2 bases short, with 17 bases between. Germline CDR1 and CDR2: SEHNR and FQNEAQ (reference sequence).

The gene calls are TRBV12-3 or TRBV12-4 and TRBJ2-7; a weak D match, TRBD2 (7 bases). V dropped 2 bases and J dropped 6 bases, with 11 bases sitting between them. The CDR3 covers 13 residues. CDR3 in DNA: TGTGCCAGCAGTTTATTGGGGGGGCTCGAGCAGTACTTC. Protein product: CASSLLGGLEQYF.

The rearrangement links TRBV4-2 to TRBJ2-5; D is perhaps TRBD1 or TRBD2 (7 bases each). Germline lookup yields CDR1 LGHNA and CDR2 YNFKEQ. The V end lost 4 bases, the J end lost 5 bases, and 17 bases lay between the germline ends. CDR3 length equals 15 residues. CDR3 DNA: TGTGCCAGCAGCCCGACAGGGTTCGGGGGGGAGACCCAGTACTTC. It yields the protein CASSPTGFGGETQYF.

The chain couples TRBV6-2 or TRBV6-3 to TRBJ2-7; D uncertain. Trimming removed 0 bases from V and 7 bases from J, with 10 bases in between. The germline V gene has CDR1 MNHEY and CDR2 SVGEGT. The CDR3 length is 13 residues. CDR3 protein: CASSYSGVGEQYF. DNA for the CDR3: TGTGCCAGCAGTTACTCTGGGGTCGGAGAGCAGTACTTC.

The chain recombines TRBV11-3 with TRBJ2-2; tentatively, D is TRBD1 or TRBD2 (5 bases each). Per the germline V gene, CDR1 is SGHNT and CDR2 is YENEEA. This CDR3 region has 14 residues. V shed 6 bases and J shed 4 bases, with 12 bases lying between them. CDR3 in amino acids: CASRPGRLTGELFF. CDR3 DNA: TGTGCCAGCAGACCGGGGCGCCTCACCGGGGAGCTGTTTTTT.

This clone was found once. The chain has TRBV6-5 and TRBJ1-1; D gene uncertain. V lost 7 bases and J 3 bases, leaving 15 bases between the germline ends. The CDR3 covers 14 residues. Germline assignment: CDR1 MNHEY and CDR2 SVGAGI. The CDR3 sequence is CASTQARRDTEAFF. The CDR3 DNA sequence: TGTGCCAGCACCCAAGCTAGACGGGACACTGAAGCTTTCTTT.

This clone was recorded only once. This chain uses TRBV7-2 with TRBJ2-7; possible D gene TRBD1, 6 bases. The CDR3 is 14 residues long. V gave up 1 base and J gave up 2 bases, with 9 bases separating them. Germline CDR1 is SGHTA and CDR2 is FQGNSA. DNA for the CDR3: TGTGCCAGCAGCTTAGGAGACAGGACCTACGAGCAGTACTTC. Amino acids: CASSLGDRTYEQYF.

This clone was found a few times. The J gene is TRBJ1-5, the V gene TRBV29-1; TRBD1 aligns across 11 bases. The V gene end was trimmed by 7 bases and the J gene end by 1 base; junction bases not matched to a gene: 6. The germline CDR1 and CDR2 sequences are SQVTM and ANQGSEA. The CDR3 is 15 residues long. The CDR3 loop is CSAGDRGGSNQPQHF. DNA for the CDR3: TGCAGCGCTGGGGACAGGGGGGGGAGCAATCAGCCCCAGCATTTT.

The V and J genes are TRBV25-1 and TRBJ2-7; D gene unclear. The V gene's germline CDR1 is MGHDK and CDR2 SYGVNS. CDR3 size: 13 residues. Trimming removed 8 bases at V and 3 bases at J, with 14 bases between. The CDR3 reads CASGPGPNYEQYF. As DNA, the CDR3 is TGTGCCAGCGGGCCGGGCCCGAACTACGAGCAGTACTTC.

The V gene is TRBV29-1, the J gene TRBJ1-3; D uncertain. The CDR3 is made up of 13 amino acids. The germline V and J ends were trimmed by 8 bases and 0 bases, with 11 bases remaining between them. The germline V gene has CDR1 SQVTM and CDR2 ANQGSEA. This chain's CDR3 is CSSISNSGNTIYF. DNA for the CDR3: TGCAGCTCCATTTCTAACTCTGGAAACACCATATATTTT.

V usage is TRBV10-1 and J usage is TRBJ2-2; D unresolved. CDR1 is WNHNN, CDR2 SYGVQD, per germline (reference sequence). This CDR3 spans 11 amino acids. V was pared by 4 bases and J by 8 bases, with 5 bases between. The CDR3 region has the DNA TGCGCCAGCAGTGGAGGAGGGGAGCTGTTTTTT. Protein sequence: CASSGGGELFF.

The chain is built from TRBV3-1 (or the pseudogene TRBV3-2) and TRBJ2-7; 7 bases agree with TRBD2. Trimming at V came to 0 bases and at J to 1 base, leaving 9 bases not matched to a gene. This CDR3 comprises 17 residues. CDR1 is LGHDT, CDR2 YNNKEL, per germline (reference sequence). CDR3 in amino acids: CASSQDPTSAPSYEQYF. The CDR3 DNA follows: TGTGCCAGCAGCCAAGACCCCACTAGCGCCCCATCCTACGAGCAGTACTTC.

CDR3: CASSLALGRKQETQYF. CDR3 bases: TGTGCCAGCAGCTTAGCGCTGGGCAGGAAGCAAGAGACCCAGTACTTC. The rearrangement uses TRBV7-2 and TRBJ2-5; D not certain. Trimming took off 0 bases at V and 2 bases at J, with 13 bases between the two ends. The CDR3 covers 16 residues. Germline CDR1 SGHTA, CDR2 FQGNSA.

This CDR3 is CASSQDVPAGTQETQYF. The DNA for the CDR3 is TGTGCCAGCAGCCAAGACGTCCCAGCGGGAACGCAAGAGACCCAGTACTTC. The rearrangement uses TRBV16 and TRBJ2-5; 7 bases are shared with TRBD2. The length of the CDR3 is 17 residues. From germline, CDR1 is KGHSY and CDR2 FQNENV. J gave up 2 bases and V 2 bases, and 11 bases lay outside the gene matches.

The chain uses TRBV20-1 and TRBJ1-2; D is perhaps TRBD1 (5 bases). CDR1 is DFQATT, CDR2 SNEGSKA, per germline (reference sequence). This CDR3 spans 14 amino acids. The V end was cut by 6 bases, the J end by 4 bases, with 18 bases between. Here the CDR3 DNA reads TGCAGTGCGAGTAGGGCAGGGAGGCTCTATGGCTACACCTTC. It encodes CSASRAGRLYGYTF.